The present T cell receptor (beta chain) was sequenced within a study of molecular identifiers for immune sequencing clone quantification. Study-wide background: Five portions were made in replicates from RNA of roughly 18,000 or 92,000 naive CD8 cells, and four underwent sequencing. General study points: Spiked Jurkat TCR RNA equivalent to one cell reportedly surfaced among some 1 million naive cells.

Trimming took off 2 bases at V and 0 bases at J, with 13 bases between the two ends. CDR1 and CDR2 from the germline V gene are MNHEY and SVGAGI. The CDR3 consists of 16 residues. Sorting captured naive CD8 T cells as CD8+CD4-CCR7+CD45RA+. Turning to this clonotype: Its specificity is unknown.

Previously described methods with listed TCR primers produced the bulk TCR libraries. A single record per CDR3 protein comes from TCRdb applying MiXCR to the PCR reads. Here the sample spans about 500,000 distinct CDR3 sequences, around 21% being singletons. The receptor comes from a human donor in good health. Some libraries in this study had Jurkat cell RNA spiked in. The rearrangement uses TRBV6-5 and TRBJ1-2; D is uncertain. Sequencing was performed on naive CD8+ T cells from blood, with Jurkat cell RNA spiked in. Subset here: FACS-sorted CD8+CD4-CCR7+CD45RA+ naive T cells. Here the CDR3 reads CASSYENLTANYGYTF. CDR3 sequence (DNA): TGTGCCAGCAGTTACGAAAATCTAACAGCTAACTATGGCTACACCTTC.